This TCR beta chain was identified during a study of T cell responses to AZD1222 COVID-19 vaccine. Study in general: Researchers grouped second doses given at about 4 or about 12 weeks into one pool. Study findings and constraints: Most donors were white British and more were female, and clonal diversity was possibly underestimated. Among AZD1222 vaccinees, only 5 to 7 were seropositive at baseline.

This CDR3 is 18 amino acids long. Germline values: CDR1 PRHDT, CDR2 FYEKMQ (reference sequence). V lost 4 bases to trimming and J lost 0 bases; unmatched junction nucleotides: 3. This table comes from immunoSEQ multiplex PCR, and its TCRdb copy is limited to in-frame clones, with some not included. The sample records some 140,000 clones, 92% being singletons. Turning to this clone: The antigen is not known.

The TCR was taken from an adult in good health. Specimen: peripheral blood, collected on day 0 of AZD1222 vaccination. The rearrangement links TRBV13 to TRBJ2-1; 16 bases match TRBD2. The CDR3 is CASSSGLAGGYSYNEQFF. The CDR3, as DNA: TGTGCCAGCAGCTCGGGACTAGCGGGAGGGTACTCCTACAATGAGCAGTTCTTC.